These 3 T cell receptor beta chains came from one sample sequenced in a study of identical twins. TCRdb passed the 5' RACE reads through MiXCR, listing each CDR3 protein once. Of 430,000 or so distinct CDR3 sequences detected, 20% to 25% appear once; the ten largest clones hold 2.9%. The sample was also reused in another study, on T cells expressing NK-cell markers.

Material: CD4+ T cells sorted from blood. Source of these receptors: a woman between 18 and 30 years old in good health.

V usage is TRBV12-3 or TRBV12-4 and J usage is TRBJ1-2; D possibly corresponds to TRBD1 (5 bases). This CDR3 spans 14 amino acids. Trimming removed 1 base from V and 4 bases from J, with 10 bases in between. This CDR3 reads CASSLGPGSYGYTF. The CDR3 DNA follows: TGTGCCAGCAGTTTAGGTCCAGGGAGCTATGGCTACACCTTC.

This sequence joins TRBV5-1 and TRBJ2-1; TRBD2 matches at 7 bases. CDR3 length: 18 residues. Losses at the gene ends were 4 bases for V and 1 base for J; bases not matched to a gene: 14. Germline V gene lookup returns CDR1 SGHRS and CDR2 YFSETQ. The CDR3, as DNA: TGCGCCAGCAGCCCACATCCCGGGCTAGCGGCTTCCTACAATGAGCAGTTCTTC. Translation: CASSPHPGLAASYNEQFF. The full variable domain, completed using reference TRBV5-1 and TRBJ2-1, is KAGVTQTPRYLIKTRGQQVTLSCSPISGHRSVSWYQQTPGQGLQFLFEYFSETQRNKGNFPGRFSGRQFSNSRSEMNVSTLELGDSALYLCASSPHPGLAASYNEQFFGPGTRLTVL.

This clonotype turned up a few times. This sequence joins TRBV2 and TRBJ2-2, with no clear D. CDR1 and CDR2 (germline): SNHLY, FYNNEI. This CDR3 has 14 amino acids. Between the trimmed V and J ends, which lost 8 bases and 0 bases, there was a span of 10 bases. CDR3 in amino acids: CASYGQPNTGELFF. As DNA, the CDR3 is TGTGCCAGCTATGGGCAGCCGAACACCGGGGAGCTGTTTTTT.